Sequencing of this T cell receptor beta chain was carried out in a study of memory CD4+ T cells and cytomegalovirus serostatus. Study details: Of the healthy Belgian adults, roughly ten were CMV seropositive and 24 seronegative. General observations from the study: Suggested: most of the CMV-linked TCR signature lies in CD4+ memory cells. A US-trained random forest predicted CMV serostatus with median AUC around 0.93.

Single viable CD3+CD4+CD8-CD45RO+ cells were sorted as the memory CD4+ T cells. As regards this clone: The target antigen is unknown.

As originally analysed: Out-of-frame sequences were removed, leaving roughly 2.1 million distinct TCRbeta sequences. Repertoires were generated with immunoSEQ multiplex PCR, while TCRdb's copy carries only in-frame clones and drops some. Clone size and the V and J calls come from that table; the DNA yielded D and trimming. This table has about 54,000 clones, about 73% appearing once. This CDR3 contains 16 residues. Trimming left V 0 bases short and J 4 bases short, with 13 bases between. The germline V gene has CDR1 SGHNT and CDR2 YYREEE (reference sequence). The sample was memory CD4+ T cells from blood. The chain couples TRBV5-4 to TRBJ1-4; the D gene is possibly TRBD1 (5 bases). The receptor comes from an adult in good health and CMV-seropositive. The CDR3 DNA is TGTGCCAGCAGCTTGGATGGGGGAGGGAATAATGAAAAACTGTTTTTT. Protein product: CASSLDGGGNNEKLFF.